This T cell receptor beta chain was recorded in a study of blood T cell repertoires in COVID-19. Whole-study context: COVID-19 samples, acute and convalescent, were from the United States, Italy and Spain.

Per the original data handling: The authors estimated nucleated cell counts from reference gene primer amplification. Assay: immunoSEQ multiplex PCR; the TCRdb copy retains only in-frame clones and omits some. V, J and clone size reflect that table, while D and trimming were determined from the DNA. The table shows approximately 150,000 clones, with more than 70% occurring only once. The CDR3 has 17 residues. Trimming removed 0 bases from V and 1 base from J; junction bases left unmatched: 6. The germline V gene encodes CDR1 SGHKS and CDR2 YYEKEE (reference sequence). This chain connects TRBV5-5 to TRBJ2-3; 9 positions match TRBD1. Sequencing was done on a sample of peripheral blood. The receptor's source is a man between 60 and 70 years old with acute or convalescent COVID-19. CDR3: CASSLAIRTGGTDTQYF. The DNA of the CDR3 is TGTGCCAGCAGCTTGGCCATTCGGACAGGGGGCACAGATACGCAGTATTTT. The whole variable domain, filled in from reference TRBV5-5 and TRBJ2-3, reads DAGVTQSPTHLIKTRGQQVTLRCSPISGHKSVSWYQQVLGQGPQFIFQYYEKEERGRGNFPDRFSARQFPNYSSELNVNALLLGDSALYLCASSLAIRTGGTDTQYFGPGTRLTVL.